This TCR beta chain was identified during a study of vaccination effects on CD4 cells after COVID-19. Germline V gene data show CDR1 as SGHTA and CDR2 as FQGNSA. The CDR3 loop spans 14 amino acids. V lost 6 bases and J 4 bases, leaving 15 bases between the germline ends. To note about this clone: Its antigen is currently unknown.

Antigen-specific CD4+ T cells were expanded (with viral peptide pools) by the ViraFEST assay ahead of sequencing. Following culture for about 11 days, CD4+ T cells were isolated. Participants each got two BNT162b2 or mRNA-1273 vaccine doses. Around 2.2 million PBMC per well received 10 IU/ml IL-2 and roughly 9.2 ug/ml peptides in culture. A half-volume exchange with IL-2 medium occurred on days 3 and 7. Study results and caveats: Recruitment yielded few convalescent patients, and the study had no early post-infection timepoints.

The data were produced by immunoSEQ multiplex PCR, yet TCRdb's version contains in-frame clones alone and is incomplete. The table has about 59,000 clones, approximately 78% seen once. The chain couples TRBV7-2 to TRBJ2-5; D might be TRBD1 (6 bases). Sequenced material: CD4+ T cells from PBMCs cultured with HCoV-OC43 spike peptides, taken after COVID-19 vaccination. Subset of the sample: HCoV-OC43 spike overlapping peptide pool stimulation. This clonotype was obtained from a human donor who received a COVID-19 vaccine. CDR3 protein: CASRPSGGGETQYF. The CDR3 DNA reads TGTGCCAGCAGACCGAGTGGGGGCGGAGAGACCCAGTACTTC.